This T cell receptor (beta chain) was sequenced during a study of blood T cell repertoires in COVID-19. Study details: There were acute and convalescent COVID-19 samples, and they came from the United States, Italy and Spain. PBMCs, B-cell-depleted T cells, or T cells were the source of the cDNA or gDNA that made up the material.

Per the germline V gene, CDR1 is SGHTA and CDR2 is FQGTGA. The CDR3 covers 16 residues. Deletions cut 2 bases from V and 8 bases from J, with 19 bases between. Authors' data handling: By means of reference gene primer amplification, nucleated cell counts were estimated. Produced via immunoSEQ multiplex PCR; TCRdb's table is partial and in-frame only. V, J and clone size reflect that table, while D and trimming were determined from the DNA. The profile shows approximately 210,000 clones, 80% to 85% of them singletons. The sequencing input was peripheral blood. The TCR originated in a human donor in a cohort sampled during active COVID-19. The J gene is TRBJ2-1, the V gene TRBV7-3; TRBD1 might be the D (5 bases). The CDR3 loop reads CASSLEGAALLDEQFF. CDR3 nucleotide sequence: TGTGCCAGCAGCTTAGAAGGGGCGGCCCTATTGGATGAGCAGTTCTTC.